Each of the 10 T cell receptor beta chains below was sequenced from the same sample in a study of blood T cell repertoires in COVID-19. Repertoires were generated with immunoSEQ multiplex PCR, while TCRdb's copy carries only in-frame clones and drops some. The sample holds around 250,000 clones, approximately 82% seen once. Sequencing was carried out using peripheral blood. These TCRs come from a man younger than 40 who had recovered from COVID-19.

This rearrangement joins TRBV9 to TRBJ2-1; D is perhaps TRBD2 (7 bases). The CDR3 spans 16 residues. The germline CDR1 and CDR2 sequences are SGDLS and YYNGEE. Trimming removed 3 bases at V and 5 bases at J, with 18 bases between. CDR3 coding DNA: TGTGCCAGCAGCGAGAGGGGGGGCACACCCAACAATGAGCAGTTCTTC. As protein: CASSERGGTPNNEQFF. The full variable domain, with the rest looked up from reference TRBV9 and TRBJ2-1, is DSGVTQTPKHLITATGQRVTLRCSPRSGDLSVYWYQQSLDQGLQFLIQYYNGEERAKGNILERFSAQQFPDLHSELNLSSLELGDSALYFCASSERGGTPNNEQFFGPGTRLTVL.

The chain uses TRBV5-1 and TRBJ2-3; a weak D match, TRBD2 (6 bases). Trimming took off 5 bases at V and 0 bases at J, with 10 bases between the two ends. Germline CDR1 and CDR2: SGHRS and YFSETQ. The CDR3 has 14 amino acids. CDR3 sequence (DNA): TGCGCCAGCAGGGGGGGATCTAGCACAGATACGCAGTATTTT. This gives the protein CASRGGSSTDTQYF.

The chain joins TRBV5-5 to TRBJ2-7, with D possibly TRBD2 on 6 matching bases. Germline V gene data show CDR1 as SGHKS and CDR2 as YYEKEE (reference sequence). Trimming removed 5 bases from V and 0 bases from J, with 12 bases in between. CDR3 length equals 14 residues. The DNA for the CDR3 is TGTGCCAGCAGGAGGGACTTTCCCTCCTACGAGCAGTACTTC. Amino acid sequence: CASRRDFPSYEQYF.

The V gene is TRBV6-5, the J gene TRBJ1-2; 7 nucleotides align to TRBD1. The V gene end was trimmed by 6 bases and the J gene end by 5 bases; junction bases not matched to a gene: 9. Germline CDR1 MNHEY, CDR2 SVGAGI. The CDR3 extends over 14 amino acids. CDR3 sequence: CASSDGTVGYGYTF. The CDR3 DNA sequence: TGTGCCAGCAGCGACGGGACAGTAGGTTATGGCTACACCTTC.

J is TRBJ2-5 and V is TRBV5-1, with D uncertain. The CDR3 has 15 residues. Trimming shortened V by 0 bases and J by 2 bases, and 11 bases separated the two germline ends. Germline values: CDR1 SGHRS, CDR2 YFSETQ. This chain's CDR3 is CASSLVRQTQETQYF. CDR3 nucleotide sequence: TGCGCCAGCAGCTTGGTGAGGCAAACACAAGAGACCCAGTACTTC. Full variable domain (rest looked up from reference TRBV5-1 and TRBJ2-5): KAGVTQTPRYLIKTRGQQVTLSCSPISGHRSVSWYQQTPGQGLQFLFEYFSETQRNKGNFPGRFSGRQFSNSRSEMNVSTLELGDSALYLCASSLVRQTQETQYFGPGTRLLVL.

This clone was picked up a small number of times. V gene TRBV3-1 (or the pseudogene TRBV3-2) combines with J gene TRBJ1-4; 9 bases line up with TRBD1. CDR1 and CDR2 (germline): LGHDT, YNNKEL (reference sequence). The V and J ends lost 0 bases and 7 bases, in that order; junction bases with no gene match: 6. The CDR3 runs 16 residues. Here the CDR3 DNA reads TGTGCCAGCAGCCAAGAGGTCGGGACAGGGTTTGAAAAACTGTTTTTT. Protein sequence: CASSQEVGTGFEKLFF.

The chain recombines TRBV4-1 with TRBJ1-4; TRBD1 aligns across 7 bases. The CDR3 has 14 residues. V lost 5 bases and J lost 3; bases outside the gene matches: 3. Germline loops: CDR1 MGHRA, CDR2 YSYEKL. The CDR3 coding sequence is TGCGCCAGCAGCTTCAGGGGGGCTAATGAAAAACTGTTTTTT. It translates to CASSFRGANEKLFF.

The rearrangement joins TRBV6-5 to TRBJ1-2, with 8 bases aligning to TRBD1. From germline, CDR1 is MNHEY and CDR2 SVGAGI. V was clipped by 8 bases and J by 5 bases; unmatched bases: 7. The CDR3 length is 13 residues. CDR3: CASRQGSGYGYTF. CDR3 DNA sequence: TGTGCCAGCCGACAGGGGTCGGGGTATGGCTACACCTTC.

J is TRBJ2-1 and V is TRBV13, with 11 nucleotides matching TRBD2. The length of the CDR3 is 17 residues. Germline CDR1 and CDR2: PRHDT and FYEKMQ (reference sequence). The ends lost 3 bases at V and 4 bases at J; junction bases unmatched: 8. CDR3 region: CASSLGPSGGLYNEQFF. The CDR3 coding sequence is TGTGCCAGCAGCTTGGGGCCTAGCGGGGGGTTGTACAATGAGCAGTTCTTC. Drawing the rest from reference TRBV13 and TRBJ2-1, the complete variable domain is AAGVIQSPRHLIKEKRETATLKCYPIPRHDTVYWYQQGPGQDPQFLISFYEKMQSDKGSIPDRFSAQQFSDYHSELNMSSLELGDSALYFCASSLGPSGGLYNEQFFGPGTRLTVL.

The gene calls are TRBV14 and TRBJ2-5; 8 positions match TRBD1. Germline-derived CDR1 and CDR2 are SGHDN and FVKESK. The CDR3 covers 15 residues. After removal of 5 bases from V and 5 bases from J, the junction contained 10 bases not matched to a gene. CDR3 amino acids: CASSSGQGGVETQYF. The CDR3 bases are TGTGCCAGCAGCTCAGGACAGGGCGGAGTGGAGACCCAGTACTTC. Variable domain in full (rest from reference TRBV14 and TRBJ2-5): EAGVTQFPSHSVIEKGQTVTLRCDPISGHDNLYWYRRVMGKEIKFLLHFVKESKQDESGMPNNRFLAERTGGTYSTLKVQPAELEDSGVYFCASSSGQGGVETQYFGPGTRLLVL.